The present T cell receptor beta chain was sequenced within a study of cytomegalovirus exposure and HLA in healthy donors. This clone was picked up one time. The PCR contained 60 Vbeta and 13 Jbeta primers. The method was immunoSEQ multiplex PCR; TCRdb's version includes in-frame clones alone and lacks a portion of them. The repertoire has roughly 98,000 clones, approximately 76% of them found once; the top ten carry roughly 2%. CDR3 size: 17 residues. Germline loops: CDR1 SGHTA, CDR2 FQGNSA. With V trimmed by 5 bases and J by 0 bases, 9 bases remained unmatched. The receptor's source is a man between 40 and 49 years old in good health and CMV-seronegative. The chain uses TRBV7-2 and TRBJ2-1, with 8 bases aligning to TRBD1. The sample consisted of PBMCs. The DNA for the CDR3 is TGTGCCAGCAGCCTCCGACAGGGGCCAAGCTCCTACAATGAGCAGTTCTTC. This translates into CASSLRQGPSSYNEQFF.